This T cell receptor (beta chain) was recovered during a study of shared clonotypes between healthy human individuals (dated by TCRdb to about 2020). The study in broad terms: The cohort included three men and a couple of women between 18 and 49 years of age. For each donor, three plates each were used for CD4 naive and CD4 memory, two plates were used for CD8 naive, and one plate was used for CD8 memory. To estimate repertoire size and how much clonotypes are shared between individuals, the study performed deep sequencing of blood TCR repertoires from a few healthy adults. To increase sequencing depth and limit assay-specific biases, different laboratories used diverse techniques to prepare libraries and sequence TCR repertoires. Each donor's leukapheresis produced roughly between roughly 0.94 and 9.5 billion PBMCs. Study-wide findings and limitations: Because the study included only a small number of donors, the genetic and exposure-history diversity represented was limited. Pairwise subsampling led to the expectation that sequencing depth would affect the degree of clonotype sharing among donors. Across four donors, around 5% of naive CD4, roughly 3.8% of naive CD8, around 2.1% of memory CD4, and 0.4% of memory CD8 clonotypes were shared. Incomplete sequencing was indicated by rarefaction of sorted-subset datasets, despite the large sequencing depth. Only blood was sampled, and tissue TCR repertoires likely differ from those in blood. Compared with non-shared clonotypes, clonotypes shared by all four sorted-subset donors had higher generation probabilities. Estimated clonotype richness was generally larger for naive than for memory subsets.

Points on this clone: Its target antigen remains unknown. Per-base quality was not reported, and no clone a single base away is much larger than it.

TCR CDR3 regions were amplified from genomic DNA by multiplex PCR using the deep immunoSEQ assay. For each cell subset, the extracted genomic DNA was distributed evenly across all wells of several immunoSEQ 96-well plates, and each plate served as one replicate. For sorted subsets, approximately 200 ng of genomic DNA, equivalent to tens of thousands of T cell genomes, went into each replicate PCR. Purified libraries were measured with a Qubit 3.0 fluorometer, size-checked on a Bioanalyzer 2100, and measured again with the KAPA Library Quantification kit. Every immunoSEQ 96-well plate was sequenced on a separate single-read 150-cycle Illumina NextSeq 550 flow cell. In the original analysis: The immunoSEQ output contained only junctional sequences without quality scores, so filtering could not match that applied to full-length reads. Sequences were annotated with PyIR, a Python wrapper for IgBLAST v1.9, and V/J genes and CDR3 were assigned using IMGT germline references. Reads were removed for weak V/J assignments (E-value above 1e-6), missing CDR3, stop codons, out-of-frame junctions, or ambiguous translated residues. V3J clonotypes were defined as sequences sharing the same inferred V gene, J gene, and CDR3 amino acid sequence. Percentage overlap between repertoires was calculated by dividing the number of shared unique clonotypes by the size of the smaller repertoire. Repertoire richness was assessed with RTK rarefaction, the Chao1 estimator, and Recon v2.1 estimates of unobserved clonotypes. OLGA was used to compute generation probabilities for all TCRbeta clonotypes that the gDNA method yielded from a handful of donors. TCRdb took over this immuneACCESS table, retaining in-frame rearrangements with V and J assigned. Such tables are incomplete; in checked studies, under half of the missing clones stem from an unresolved V gene, and the remainder is unexplained. From that table come the V and J calls and clone size; the DNA was used to work out D and trimming. For this sample the table gives approximately 2.1 million clones, of which approximately 95% were detected only once. The top ten hold about 0.39% of the sample.

Donors were healthy HIV-negative adults with no recently reported acute infections or vaccinations. All donors were Caucasian adults living in Nashville, Tennessee, USA. Magnetic negative selection was used to enrich CD4+ T cells, after which naive cells were positively selected on CD45RA and the negative fraction became the memory subset. Blood was collected by leukapheresis, and PBMCs were isolated by Ficoll-Histopaque density gradient centrifugation and then cryopreserved in liquid nitrogen vapor phase. Analytical flow cytometry was used to check the purity and quantity of every magnetically sorted T cell population. Each sorted fraction had its genomic DNA isolated and then quantified by UV absorbance on a Nanodrop 2000c. The germline V gene yields SGHRS for CDR1 and YFSETQ for CDR2. Cut back by 4 bases and 0 bases, the V and J ends lie 13 bases apart. Measured from the cysteine to the phenylalanine, the CDR3 is 15 residues long. Just CDR3 DNA is preserved here, 45 bases in frame from base 1.

The source is a man aged 18 to 35 in good health. Some clones in this sample may be carry-over from other donors' samples. The specimen was naive CD4+ T cells from PBMCs. The sample's cell subset or site, from its label and the paper: CD45RA+ positively selected. The chain employs TRBV5-1 and TRBJ1-2; the D gene is perhaps TRBD1, from 6 matching bases. The CDR3 loop reads CASSRGQPANYGYTF. The base sequence is TGCGCCAGCAGCCGGGGACAACCTGCTAACTATGGCTACACCTTC.